This entry concerns a single T cell receptor beta chain. Only healthy Caucasians were enrolled as donors. The data belong to a study of identical twins. The germline V gene has CDR1 SGHTA and CDR2 FQGNSA. The V gene end was trimmed by 4 bases and the J gene end by 11 bases; junction bases not matched to a gene: 12. CDR3 length: 15 amino acids. TCRdb independently ran MiXCR on the 5' RACE reads; one entry per CDR3 protein. This table has 240,000 or so distinct CDR3 sequences, roughly 13% appearing once. These same data were also listed under a study on yellow fever vaccine responses in identical twins.

This clonotype was obtained from a woman younger than 30 in good health. The V gene is TRBV7-2, the J gene TRBJ1-4, with 8 bases fitting TRBD1. The specimen sequenced was memory (CD45RO+) T cells sorted from blood. CDR3 nucleotides: TGTGCCAGCAGCTCCGCAGGGGGCTCGTTCGGGAAACTGTTTTTT. Residues: CASSSAGGSFGKLFF.